The 28 T cell receptor beta chains in this list originate from one sample, sequenced in a study of cytomegalovirus exposure and HLA in healthy donors (dated by TCRdb to about 2017). The library came from the immunoSEQ multiplex PCR assay. For the multiplex PCR, a mixture combining 60 forward primers for TCR Vbeta segments and 13 reverse primers for TCR Jbeta segments was used. TCRdb provides this immuneACCESS table in a form limited to in-frame rearrangements. Some clones are lacking; in checked studies, under half of them reflect an unresolved V gene, and why the rest are absent is not known. The sample yields fewer than 250,000 clones; about 90% were counted once. The biggest ten clones account for more than 1% of the sample. The sample comprised PBMCs. The receptor source for this set is a boy aged 2 to 10 in good health and CMV-seronegative.

The chain links TRBV29-1 to TRBJ1-1; D uncertain. The V gene's germline CDR1 is SQVTM and CDR2 ANQGSEA. V lost 2 bases and J 0 bases, leaving 10 bases between the germline ends. The CDR3 runs to 14 residues. CDR3 bases: TGCAGCGTTGAATCTCTGCTAATGAACACTGAAGCTTTCTTT. It codes for CSVESLLMNTEAFF.

The chain combines TRBV5-4 with TRBJ2-7; 12 positions agree with TRBD2. Germline CDR1 reads SGHNT; CDR2 reads YYREEE (reference sequence). J lost 5 bases, V lost 3 bases, and 6 bases had no gene match. The CDR3 consists of 15 residues. The DNA of the CDR3 is TGTGCCAGCAGCTCCCTAGCGGGAGGGCCCGACGAGCAGTACTTC. Translating it yields CASSSLAGGPDEQYF.

The V call is TRBV28, the J call TRBJ2-7, with 8 nucleotides matching TRBD1. There are 16 residues in the CDR3. Trimming removed 4 bases from V and 2 bases from J; junction bases left unmatched: 10. CDR1 and CDR2 (germline): MDHEN, SYDVKM. The CDR3: CASSSLPRGRPYEQYF. CDR3 bases: TGTGCCAGCAGTTCCCTCCCCAGGGGGCGCCCCTACGAGCAGTACTTC.

The chain uses TRBV4-2 and TRBJ1-6; the D gene is possibly TRBD1 (5 bases). In germline, CDR1 is LGHNA, CDR2 YNFKEQ. CDR3 length: 19 residues. The V and J ends lost 0 bases and 6 bases respectively, with 21 bases between them. The chain's CDR3 is CASSQETPGWGGVNSPLHF. The DNA of the CDR3 is TGTGCCAGCAGCCAAGAAACCCCCGGTTGGGGGGGTGTTAATTCACCCCTCCACTTT.

This clone came up a few times. The J gene is TRBJ1-2, the V gene TRBV6-1; 7 bases match TRBD1. This CDR3 comprises 14 residues. CDR1 is MNHNS and CDR2 is SASEGT in the germline V gene. Losses at the gene ends were 6 bases for V and 2 bases for J; bases not matched to a gene: 6. CDR3 region: CASSRTGGNYGYTF. CDR3 DNA: TGTGCCAGCAGCCGGACAGGCGGAAACTATGGCTACACCTTC.

On this clone: Other DNA sequences from this sample encode an identical CDR3 as well. The V call is TRBV28, the J call TRBJ2-7; D perhaps matches TRBD2 (7 bases). V shed 5 bases and J shed 1 base, with 18 bases lying between them. Looked up from germline, CDR1 is MDHEN and CDR2 is SYDVKM. The CDR3 totals 16 residues. The CDR3 nucleotides read TGTGCCAGCAGTAAACAGGGAGGGCCCAGTTCCTACGAGCAGTACTTC. Protein sequence: CASSKQGGPSSYEQYF.

This clone was recorded once. The V and J genes are TRBV10-3 and TRBJ2-1; 13 nucleotides agree with TRBD2. The CDR3 has 15 residues. Unmatched junction bases numbered 9, after V lost 7 bases and J lost 9 bases. Germline V gene sequence: CDR1 ENHRY, CDR2 SYGVKD. The CDR3 nucleotides read TGTGCCATCACCCCCGGGACTAGCGGGATAGGTGAGCAGTTCTTC. Protein product: CAITPGTSGIGEQFF.

CDR3: CASSQGLGGLRGTDTQYF. The CDR3 DNA reads TGCGCCAGCAGCCAAGGGTTAGGCGGACTAAGGGGCACAGATACGCAGTATTTT. The rearrangement links TRBV4-1 to TRBJ2-3; D might be TRBD2 (6 bases). Per the germline V gene, CDR1 is MGHRA and CDR2 is YSYEKL. CDR3 length: 18 amino acids. Trimming removed 1 base at V and 1 base at J, with 18 bases between.

The gene calls are TRBV5-1 and TRBJ2-1, with TRBD2 matching over 10 bases. Germline loops: CDR1 SGHRS, CDR2 YFSETQ. After removal of 0 bases from V and 2 bases from J, the junction contained 8 bases not matched to a gene. The CDR3 extends over 18 amino acids. The CDR3 sequence is CASSLGYGAGGAYNEQFF. CDR3 in DNA: TGCGCCAGCAGCTTGGGATATGGAGCGGGGGGGGCCTACAATGAGCAGTTCTTC. Full variable domain (remainder filled in from reference TRBV5-1 and TRBJ2-1): KAGVTQTPRYLIKTRGQQVTLSCSPISGHRSVSWYQQTPGQGLQFLFEYFSETQRNKGNFPGRFSGRQFSNSRSEMNVSTLELGDSALYLCASSLGYGAGGAYNEQFFGPGTRLTVL.

V gene TRBV5-1 combines with J gene TRBJ2-3; 10 nucleotides line up with TRBD2. V lost 4 bases, J lost 4 bases, and 9 bases stayed unmatched. Germline assignment: CDR1 SGHRS and CDR2 YFSETQ. CDR3 length equals 16 residues. CDR3 loop: CASSPGSGGFADTQYF. As DNA, the CDR3 is TGCGCCAGCAGCCCCGGTAGCGGGGGGTTTGCAGATACGCAGTATTTT.

The chain employs TRBV7-9 and TRBJ2-1; TRBD2 agrees at 13 bases. V was clipped by 2 bases and J by 4 bases; unmatched bases: 2. Per germline, CDR1 SEHNR and CDR2 FQNEAQ (reference sequence). This CDR3 spans 16 amino acids. The CDR3 loop reads CASSLKLAGGYNEQFF. The CDR3 DNA is TGTGCCAGCAGCTTAAAACTAGCGGGGGGGTACAATGAGCAGTTCTTC.

The chain is built from TRBV30 and TRBJ1-1, with D possibly matching TRBD1 (6 bases). The CDR3 spans 15 residues. The germline gives CDR1 GTSNPN, CDR2 SVGIG (reference sequence). V shed 3 bases and J shed 2 bases, with 16 bases lying between them. CDR3 nucleotide sequence: TGTGCCTGGAGACCGGGGGGCAGGTCAAACACTGAAGCTTTCTTT. This translates into CAWRPGGRSNTEAFF. The complete variable domain, with remaining parts taken from reference TRBV30 and TRBJ1-1, reads SQTIHQWPATLVQPVGSPLSLECTVEGTSNPNLYWYRQAAGRGLQLLFYSVGIGQISSEVPQNLSASRPQDRQFILSSKKLLLSDSGFYLCAWRPGGRSNTEAFFGQGTRLTVV.

V is TRBV27 and J is TRBJ2-7; no reliable D call. CDR3 length: 16 amino acids. V dropped 1 base and J dropped 0 bases, with 13 bases sitting between them. Germline V lookup: CDR1 MNHEY, CDR2 SMNVEV (reference sequence). The CDR3 reads CASSLWSGEISYEQYF. CDR3 nucleotides: TGTGCCAGCAGTTTATGGTCAGGCGAAATCTCCTACGAGCAGTACTTC.

This clone was picked up one time. The genes are TRBV27 and TRBJ2-3; 9 nucleotides line up with TRBD2. Looked up from germline, CDR1 is MNHEY and CDR2 is SMNVEV (reference sequence). V was clipped by 8 bases and J by 5 bases; unmatched bases: 14. The CDR3 is made up of 16 amino acids. The CDR3 region is CASGFSTRGGRDTQYF. DNA of the CDR3: TGTGCCAGCGGGTTTTCCACGCGGGGGGGCCGAGATACGCAGTATTTT.

The J gene is TRBJ1-1, the V gene TRBV15; no clear D. The germline V and J ends were trimmed by 1 base and 3 bases, with 3 bases remaining between them. Germline V gives CDR1 LNHNV, CDR2 YYDKDF (reference sequence). The CDR3 is made up of 12 amino acids. CDR3 DNA sequence: TGTGCCACCAGCAGAGGAGACACTGAAGCTTTCTTT. It is translated as CATSRGDTEAFF.

The rearrangement links TRBV4-1 to TRBJ2-5; TRBD1 matches at 8 bases. V lost 2 bases to trimming and J lost 4 bases; unmatched junction nucleotides: 3. This CDR3 region has 14 residues. Germline CDR1 reads MGHRA; CDR2 reads YSYEKL. CDR3 sequence (DNA): TGCGCCAGCAGCCAATGGGACAGGAGAGAGACCCAGTACTTC. It is translated as CASSQWDRRETQYF.

This clone was found a few times. The gene calls are TRBV7-9 and TRBJ2-6; D unclear. This CDR3 comprises 13 residues. Trimming took 5 bases from V and 7 from J, leaving 9 bases between them. In germline, CDR1 is SEHNR, CDR2 FQNEAQ (reference sequence). The CDR3 protein is CASSITPANVLTF. In DNA form, the CDR3 reads TGTGCCAGCAGCATTACACCTGCCAACGTCCTGACTTTC.

The chain uses TRBV11-2 and TRBJ2-5, with no clear D. CDR3 length: 14 residues. Germline V lookup: CDR1 SGHAT, CDR2 FQNNGV. The V end was cut by 1 base, the J end by 5 bases, with 11 bases between. CDR3: CASSLGARLETQYF. The DNA for the CDR3 is TGTGCCAGCAGCTTAGGAGCGCGGCTGGAGACCCAGTACTTC.

This clone appeared once. CDR3 DNA sequence: TGTGCCAGCAGTGAAGCTTCAGGGCAGTTTTTCTGCACCTTC. Translated, it gives CASSEASGQFFCTF. The V and J genes are TRBV6-1 and TRBJ1-2, with D perhaps TRBD1 (5 bases). Germline CDR1 MNHNS, CDR2 SASEGT. Between the trimmed V and J ends, which lost 0 bases and 13 bases, there was a span of 18 bases. CDR3 size: 14 residues.

The rearrangement joins TRBV20-1 to TRBJ2-7; TRBD1 matches at 7 bases. V lost 6 bases and J lost 7; bases outside the gene matches: 3. The CDR3 length is 10 residues. Germline lookup yields CDR1 DFQATT and CDR2 SNEGSKA (reference sequence). The DNA of the CDR3 is TGCAGTGCCTTGACAGGGGAGCAGTACTTC. This encodes CSALTGEQYF.

The gene calls are TRBV6-1 and TRBJ2-7; 7 bases are shared with TRBD1. The length of the CDR3 is 14 residues. From germline, CDR1 is MNHNS and CDR2 SASEGT. The trim removed 2 bases at V and 6 bases at J, leaving 7 bases unmatched. The CDR3 bases are TGTGCCAGCAGTGAAAGCCTCAGGGGGAGCGAGCAGTACTTC. This translates into CASSESLRGSEQYF.

This sequence joins TRBV5-1 and TRBJ2-5; 8 bases line up with TRBD2. The V gene's germline CDR1 is SGHRS and CDR2 YFSETQ. V shed 3 bases and J 11 bases; nucleotides not matched to a gene: 12. There are 14 residues in the CDR3. CDR3 DNA: TGCGCCAGCAGCTGGGGGACTAGGGAGGAAGAGCAGTACTTC. Translating it yields CASSWGTREEEQYF.

This chain joins TRBV15 and TRBJ2-1, with TRBD2 matching 10 bases. V was clipped by 5 bases and J by 6 bases; unmatched bases: 10. Germline CDR1 is LNHNV and CDR2 is YYDKDF (reference sequence). The length of the CDR3 is 16 residues. CDR3 sequence reads: CATSGLAGAFPNEQFF. CDR3 nucleotides: TGTGCCACCAGCGGTCTAGCGGGGGCCTTCCCCAATGAGCAGTTCTTC.

This sequence joins TRBV30 and TRBJ2-2, with no clear D. Germline CDR1 is GTSNPN and CDR2 is SVGIG (reference sequence). This CDR3 is built from 14 residues. The V gene lost 2 bases and the J gene lost 2 bases, with 9 bases spanning the gap. CDR3 nucleotide sequence: TGTGCCTGGAGTTTTGCGAGTAACACCGGGGAGCTGTTTTTT. Translation gives CAWSFASNTGELFF. Drawing the rest from reference TRBV30 and TRBJ2-2, the complete variable domain is SQTIHQWPATLVQPVGSPLSLECTVEGTSNPNLYWYRQAAGRGLQLLFYSVGIGQISSEVPQNLSASRPQDRQFILSSKKLLLSDSGFYLCAWSFASNTGELFFGEGSRLTVL.

Concerning this clone: The DNA is left out, because the CDR3 cannot be placed on it with certainty; the CDR3 is given as TCRdb lists it. The chain uses TRBV9 and TRBJ2-4; the table calls TRBD1, which could not be checked here. Germline V gene data show CDR1 as SGDLS and CDR2 as YYNGEE. Inclusive of both ends, the CDR3 amounts to 14 amino acids. This CDR3 is CASSVGTGAGGIGF.

The genes are TRBV27 and TRBJ1-5; 7 bases align to TRBD1. CDR1 is MNHEY, CDR2 SMNVEV, per germline (reference sequence). CDR3 size: 14 residues. V lost 6 bases to trimming and J lost 5 bases; unmatched junction nucleotides: 7. CDR3 sequence (DNA): TGTGCCAGCAGCCGGACAGGAAGGGATCAGCCCCAGCATTTT. Protein product: CASSRTGRDQPQHF.

The chain links TRBV5-1 to TRBJ2-7; possible D gene TRBD1, 6 bases. Germline V lookup: CDR1 SGHRS, CDR2 YFSETQ. V shed 0 bases and J shed 3 bases, with 13 bases lying between them. The CDR3 spans 15 residues. CDR3 sequence (DNA): TGCGCCAGCAGCTTGGGGGGCCAGGGGCTCTACGAGCAGTACTTC. Translating gives CASSLGGQGLYEQYF. Supplemented by reference TRBV5-1 and TRBJ2-7, the full variable domain reads KAGVTQTPRYLIKTRGQQVTLSCSPISGHRSVSWYQQTPGQGLQFLFEYFSETQRNKGNFPGRFSGRQFSNSRSEMNVSTLELGDSALYLCASSLGGQGLYEQYFGPGTRLTVT.

This sequence joins TRBV7-3 and TRBJ2-1, with 11 bases identical to TRBD2. Germline assignment: CDR1 SGHTA and CDR2 FQGTGA. The CDR3 has 16 residues. J was trimmed by 2 bases and V by 3 bases; bases with no gene match: 3. DNA of the CDR3: TGTGCCAGCAGCTTGGCGGGACTAGCGGCCTACAATGAGCAGTTCTTC. The encoded protein is CASSLAGLAAYNEQFF. The complete variable domain, with remaining parts taken from reference TRBV7-3 and TRBJ2-1, reads GAGVSQTPSNKVTEKGKYVELRCDPISGHTALYWYRQSLGQGPEFLIYFQGTGAADDSGLPNDRFFAVRPEGSVSTLKIQRTERGDSAVYLCASSLAGLAAYNEQFFGPGTRLTVL.